These T cell receptor beta chains were read from a single sample in a study of T cells in Graves' hyperthyroidism and ophthalmopathy. TCRdb redid the calling of the multiplex PCR reads with MiXCR, one entry per CDR3 protein. The sample shows about 600,000 distinct CDR3 sequences, approximately 15% of them seen only once. Material: blood. The receptors derive from a woman between 35 and 50 years old with Graves' ophthalmopathy. CDR3s include the opening cysteine and the closing phenylalanine or tryptophan. D genes are given only for firm matches. Only some rows state a clone size, as once, few, many or a class for expanded clones.

cdr3_aa cdr3_nt d_call j_call clone_size v_call
CSVRTSGNTGELFF TGCAGCGTCCGGACTAGCGGTAACACCGGGGAGCTGTTTTTT TRBD2 TRBJ2-2 - TRBV29-1
CASSSLGGANVLTF TGTGCCAGCAGCTCCCTGGGAGGGGCCAACGTCCTGACTTTC - TRBJ2-6 - TRBV7-9
CASSIAAYNEQFF TGTGCCAGCTCAATAGCGGCCTACAATGAGCAGTTCTTC - TRBJ2-1 many TRBV11-2
CASSYYGSRQETQYF TGTGCCAGCAGTTACTATGGTAGCCGGCAAGAGACCCAGTACTTC - TRBJ2-5 few TRBV6-2/TRBV6-3
CASSFGQGISEQYF TGCGCCAGCAGCTTCGGACAGGGGATTAGTGAGCAGTACTTC TRBD1 TRBJ2-7 - TRBV5-1
CSVEAPHGRVNNEQFF TGCAGCGTTGAAGCCCCCCACGGGAGGGTTAACAATGAGCAGTTCTTC TRBD2 TRBJ2-1 few TRBV29-1
CASSLWRGGNQPQHF TGTGCCAGCAGTTTATGGAGGGGAGGCAATCAGCCCCAGCATTTT - TRBJ1-5 - TRBV28
CASGHKRVKETQYF TGTGCCAGCGGTCACAAGAGGGTCAAAGAGACCCAGTACTTC - TRBJ2-5 many TRBV6-1
CASTPNPAGGIRNEQFF TGTGCCAGCACCCCAAACCCAGCGGGAGGTATCCGCAATGAGCAGTTCTTC TRBD2 TRBJ2-1 few TRBV25-1
CATRRGSSYEQYF TGTGCCACCAGGCGGGGGAGCTCCTACGAGCAGTACTTC TRBD2 TRBJ2-7 many TRBV3-1
CASSRPFSELGGYTF TGTGCCAGCAGTCGTCCCTTCTCCGAGCTTGGAGGCTACACCTTC - TRBJ1-2 many TRBV28
CASSLVGTSGNVEYF TGCGCCAGCAGCCTAGTAGGGACTAGCGGGAACGTCGAGTATTTT TRBD2 TRBJ2-3 - TRBV7-8
CASSPRGRVAEGNSPLHF TGTGCCAGCAGCCCCAGAGGGAGGGTGGCAGAGGGTAATTCACCCCTCCACTTT - TRBJ1-6 few TRBV5-8
CASSLETGYNTEAFF TGTGCCAGCAGCTTAGAGACAGGGTATAACACTGAAGCTTTCTTT TRBD1 TRBJ1-1 - TRBV7-9
CASSVGTDLILALHF TGTGCCAGCAGCGTCGGAACAGACCTAATTCTAGCCCTCCACTTT - TRBJ1-6 many TRBV6-1
CASSQRTVGQPQHF TGCGCCAGCAGCCAAAGGACTGTCGGTCAGCCCCAGCATTTT - TRBJ1-5 - TRBV4-1
CASRKTSGLPGELFF TGTGCCAGCAGAAAGACTAGCGGGCTTCCCGGGGAGCTGTTTTTT TRBD2 TRBJ2-2 - TRBV28
CASSTQVTNEKLFF TGTGCCAGCAGCACCCAGGTGACTAATGAAAAACTGTTTTTT - TRBJ1-4 few TRBV12-3/TRBV12-4
CASSSPPMTGCNSPLHF TGTGCCAGCAGTTCCCCCCCTATGACAGGGTGCAATTCACCCCTCCACTTT TRBD1 TRBJ1-6 - TRBV28
CASSFSGQGGAEQFF TGTGCCAGCAGTTTTTCGGGACAGGGTGGCGCTGAGCAGTTCTTC TRBD1 TRBJ2-1 - TRBV12-3/TRBV12-4
CAWSVGWNTEAFF TGTGCCTGGAGTGTAGGCTGGAACACTGAAGCTTTCTTT - TRBJ1-1 many TRBV30
CASTPRGARGEQYF TGTGCCAGCACACCTAGGGGGGCTAGGGGAGAGCAGTACTTC - TRBJ2-7 once TRBV6-1
CSGGGRDAGELFF TGCAGCGGGGGGGGGAGGGACGCCGGGGAGCTGTTTTTT TRBD2 TRBJ2-2 - TRBV29-1
CATETGVRNTEAFF TGTGCCACTGAGACAGGGGTGAGGAACACTGAAGCTTTCTTT TRBD1 TRBJ1-1 many TRBV10-3
CSASGLLDTQYF TGCAGTGCTAGTGGACTATTAGATACGCAGTATTTT - TRBJ2-3 many TRBV20-1
CASSAGQGGNEQFF TGTGCCAGCAGCGCAGGACAGGGGGGCAATGAGCAGTTCTTC TRBD1 TRBJ2-1 many TRBV7-2
CSARTADTEAFF TGCAGTGCTCGGACAGCTGACACTGAAGCTTTCTTT - TRBJ1-1 - TRBV20-1
CASSQFGLYNEQFF TGTGCCAGCAGCCAATTTGGACTCTACAATGAGCAGTTCTTC - TRBJ2-1 - TRBV14
CASRVEPGNTIYF TGTGCCAGCAGGGTCGAACCTGGAAACACCATATATTTT - TRBJ1-3 - TRBV28
CASSPSRSNTGELFF TGTGCCAGCAGCCCCTCTCGGTCCAACACCGGGGAGCTGTTTTTT - TRBJ2-2 few TRBV5-6
CASAPGAAGGHPENEQFF TGCGCCAGCGCCCCGGGGGCAGCGGGGGGGCATCCAGAGAATGAGCAGTTCTTC TRBD2 TRBJ2-1 few TRBV4-1
CASSPRWMIGIRESTDTQYF TGTGCCAGCAGCCCGCGTTGGATGATCGGGATTAGGGAAAGCACAGATACGCAGTATTTT - TRBJ2-3 many TRBV9
CASGDFYGYTF TGTGCCAGTGGGGACTTCTATGGCTACACCTTC - TRBJ1-2 many TRBV19
CASSRIGGELFF TGTGCCAGCTCCCGAATTGGCGGGGAGCTGTTTTTT - TRBJ2-2 few TRBV6-2/TRBV6-3
CASGGTTLEEYF TGTGCCAGCGGTGGCACCACCTTGGAGGAGTATTTT - TRBJ2-3 few TRBV6-1
CASSMGTGVANQPQHF TGTGCCAGCAGCATGGGGACAGGGGTCGCCAATCAGCCCCAGCATTTT TRBD1 TRBJ1-5 - TRBV7-9
CASSPAGLAGSTDTQYF TGTGCCAGCAGCCCAGCGGGACTAGCGGGGAGCACAGATACGCAGTATTTT TRBD2 TRBJ2-3 - TRBV11-2
CASSEVRQTQYF TGTGCCAGCAGTGAAGTCAGGCAGACCCAGTACTTC - TRBJ2-5 few TRBV6-1
CAWRAAWGFGWTEAFF TGTGCCTGGAGGGCGGCATGGGGCTTCGGTTGGACTGAAGCTTTCTTT - TRBJ1-1 many TRBV30
CSARGLAGRGEQFF TGCAGTGCTAGGGGACTAGCGGGAAGGGGTGAGCAGTTCTTC TRBD2 TRBJ2-1 many TRBV20-1
CASREQNNSPLHF TGCGCCAGCCGGGAGCAGAATAATTCACCCCTCCACTTT - TRBJ1-6 many TRBV5-1
CSASRGTNTGELFF TGCAGCGCCTCCAGGGGGACGAACACCGGGGAGCTGTTTTTT TRBD1 TRBJ2-2 few TRBV29-1
CASSPPGQGLSGANVLTF TGTGCCAGCAGTCCACCGGGACAGGGACTCTCTGGGGCCAACGTCCTGACTTTC TRBD1 TRBJ2-6 many TRBV28
CASSLGGEGPYEQYF TGCGCCAGCAGCTTGGGCGGGGAGGGACCCTACGAGCAGTACTTC TRBD2 TRBJ2-7 - TRBV5-1
CASSPWTPTGEETQYF TGTGCCAGCAGCCCCTGGACGCCGACAGGGGAAGAGACCCAGTACTTC TRBD1 TRBJ2-5 many TRBV7-9
CASSPRQGFSYEQYF TGTGCCAGCTCACCGAGACAGGGGTTCAGCTACGAGCAGTACTTC TRBD1 TRBJ2-7 many TRBV18
CASRQGYEQFF TGTGCCAGCAGGCAGGGCTATGAGCAGTTCTTC - TRBJ2-1 few TRBV2